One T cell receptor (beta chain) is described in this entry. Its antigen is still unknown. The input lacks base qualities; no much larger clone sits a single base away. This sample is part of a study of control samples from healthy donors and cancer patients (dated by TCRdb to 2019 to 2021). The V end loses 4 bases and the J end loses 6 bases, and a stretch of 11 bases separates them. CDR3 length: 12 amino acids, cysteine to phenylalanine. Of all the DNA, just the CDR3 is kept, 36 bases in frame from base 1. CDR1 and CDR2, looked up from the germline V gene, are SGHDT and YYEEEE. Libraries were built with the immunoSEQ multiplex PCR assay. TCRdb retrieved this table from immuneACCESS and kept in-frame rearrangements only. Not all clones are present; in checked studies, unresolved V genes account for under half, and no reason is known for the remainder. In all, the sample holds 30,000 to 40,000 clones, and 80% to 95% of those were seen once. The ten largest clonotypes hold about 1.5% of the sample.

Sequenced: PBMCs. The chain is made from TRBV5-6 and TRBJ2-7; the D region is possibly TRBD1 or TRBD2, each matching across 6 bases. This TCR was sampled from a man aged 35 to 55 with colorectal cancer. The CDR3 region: CASSRGRGEQYF. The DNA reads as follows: TGTGCCAGCAGCCGGGGGCGGGGCGAGCAGTACTTC. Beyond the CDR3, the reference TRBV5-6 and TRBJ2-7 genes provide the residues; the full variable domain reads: DAGVTQSPTHLIKTRGQQVTLRCSPKSGHDTVSWYQQALGQGPQFIFQYYEEEERQRGNFPDRFSGHQFPNYSSELNVNALLLGDSALYLCASSRGRGEQYFGPGTRLTVT.